This T cell receptor beta chain was observed in a study of blood T cell repertoires in COVID-19. Looking at the study overall: Samples came from the United States, Italy and Spain, spanning acute and convalescent COVID-19. PBMCs, B-cell-depleted T cells, or T cells were the source of the cDNA or gDNA that made up the material.

There are 14 residues in the CDR3. The V end lost 4 bases, the J end lost 1 base, and 11 bases lay between the germline ends. Germline V gives CDR1 SGHRS, CDR2 YFSETQ. Methods used by the authors: Counts of nucleated cells, estimated from reference gene primer amplification, were obtained. The table came from immunoSEQ multiplex PCR; TCRdb's copy has only in-frame clones and leaves some out. V, J and clone size were drawn from that table, and D and trimming were deduced from the DNA. The sample has fewer than 200,000 clones, approximately 87% seen once. This clonotype was sampled from a man aged 65-85 years with active or convalescent COVID-19. J is TRBJ1-1 and V is TRBV5-1; D gene ambiguous. Sample: peripheral blood. For the CDR3, the DNA is TGCGCCAGCAGCCAGAAGGGAGCGAACACTGAAGCTTTCTTT. Amino acids: CASSQKGANTEAFF.